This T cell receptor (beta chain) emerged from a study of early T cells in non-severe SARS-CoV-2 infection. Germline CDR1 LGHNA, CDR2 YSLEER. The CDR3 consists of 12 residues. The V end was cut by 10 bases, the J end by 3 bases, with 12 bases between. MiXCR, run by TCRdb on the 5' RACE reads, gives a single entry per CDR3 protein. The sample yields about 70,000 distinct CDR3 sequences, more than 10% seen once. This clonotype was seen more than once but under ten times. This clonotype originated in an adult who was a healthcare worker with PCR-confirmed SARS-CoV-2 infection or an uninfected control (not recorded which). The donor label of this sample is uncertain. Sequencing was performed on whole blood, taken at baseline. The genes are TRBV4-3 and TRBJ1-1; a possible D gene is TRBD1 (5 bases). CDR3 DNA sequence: TGCGCCACGAGGGGCTGGGACACTGAAGCTTTCTTT. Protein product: CATRGWDTEAFF.